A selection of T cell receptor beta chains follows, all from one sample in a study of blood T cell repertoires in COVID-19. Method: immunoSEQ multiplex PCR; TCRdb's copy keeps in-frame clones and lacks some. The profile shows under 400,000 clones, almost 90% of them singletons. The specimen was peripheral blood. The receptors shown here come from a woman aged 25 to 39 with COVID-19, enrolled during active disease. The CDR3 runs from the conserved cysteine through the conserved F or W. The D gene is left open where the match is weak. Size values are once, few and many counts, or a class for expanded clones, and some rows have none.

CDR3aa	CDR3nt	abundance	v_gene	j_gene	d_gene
CASSLGQGFYNEQFF	TGTGCCAGCAGTTTGGGACAGGGCTTCTACAATGAGCAGTTCTTC	once	TRBV28	TRBJ2-1	TRBD1
CAWRTTGLQAFF	TGTGCCTGGAGAACGACAGGGCTGCAAGCTTTCTTT	-	TRBV30	TRBJ1-1	TRBD1
CATSRVAGDRLEQFF	TGTGCCACCAGCAGAGTGGCGGGAGATAGATTGGAGCAGTTCTTC	-	TRBV15	TRBJ2-1	TRBD2
CASRGTGDSAEAFF	TGCGCCAGCAGAGGGACAGGGGATTCCGCTGAAGCTTTCTTT	-	TRBV5-1	TRBJ1-1	TRBD1
CAWSVRAGTNEKLFF	TGTGCCTGGAGTGTACGTGCGGGGACTAATGAAAAACTGTTTTTT	-	TRBV30	TRBJ1-4	-
CASSWTGTDSYEQYF	TGCGCCAGCAGCTGGACCGGGACAGACTCCTACGAGCAGTACTTC	-	TRBV5-1	TRBJ2-7	TRBD1
CASSLETGDGYTF	TGTGCCAGCAGCTTAGAGACAGGGGATGGCTACACCTTC	once	TRBV7-9	TRBJ1-2	TRBD1
CASSSIETDTQYF	TGTGCCAGCAGTTCGATCGAGACAGATACGCAGTATTTT	-	TRBV6-2/TRBV6-3	TRBJ2-3	-
CASSRGQGGYGYTF	TGTGCCAGCAGCAGGGGACAGGGAGGCTATGGCTACACCTTC	-	TRBV3-1/TRBV3-2	TRBJ1-2	TRBD1
CASSLPTTLKTFF	TGTGCCAGCAGCCTCCCGACTACATTGAAAACTTTCTTT	-	TRBV3-1/TRBV3-2	TRBJ1-1	-
CASSPLLGRTNTEAFF	TGTGCCAGCTCACCGTTACTAGGGAGAACGAACACTGAAGCTTTCTTT	once	TRBV18	TRBJ1-1	-
CASSLEPLTEAFF	TGTGCCAGCAGCTTGGAGCCGCTTACTGAAGCTTTCTTT	-	TRBV5-8	TRBJ1-1	-
CATSTNLAMAQYF	TGTGCCACCAGCACCAACCTAGCGATGGCCCAGTACTTC	-	TRBV15	TRBJ2-5	-
CSVENRRTSGRSPYYNEQFF	TGCAGCGTTGAGAACAGGCGGACTAGCGGGAGAAGCCCCTATTACAATGAGCAGTTCTTC	-	TRBV29-1	TRBJ2-1	TRBD2
CASSPPERVVAFF	TGTGCCAGCTCACCACCTGAGAGAGTAGTAGCTTTCTTT	-	TRBV18	TRBJ1-1	-
CASSGSAGTGDYNEQFF	TGTGCCAGCAGTGGGAGCGCCGGGACAGGTGACTACAATGAGCAGTTCTTC	-	TRBV27	TRBJ2-1	TRBD1
CAISATAHEAFF	TGTGCCATCAGTGCGACAGCCCATGAAGCTTTCTTT	once	TRBV10-3	TRBJ1-1	-
CASRPPGQHNEKLFF	TGTGCCAGCAGACCACCCGGACAGCATAATGAAAAACTGTTTTTT	-	TRBV11-2	TRBJ1-4	-
CASGLAGGTEAFF	TGTGCTAGTGGTTTGGCAGGGGGAACTGAAGCTTTCTTT	once	TRBV12-5	TRBJ1-1	TRBD1
CASSLDVYRESRFF	TGCGCCAGCAGCTTGGACGTTTATAGGGAGAGCCGGTTCTTC	-	TRBV5-1	TRBJ2-1	-
CASILKAFF	TGCGCCAGCATCCTAAAAGCTTTCTTT	-	TRBV10-1	TRBJ1-1	-
CASGLGTSRSTDTQYF	TGTGCTAGTGGTTTGGGGACAAGCAGGAGCACAGATACGCAGTATTTT	-	TRBV12-5	TRBJ2-3	-
CASSTQGQGANYGYTF	TGTGCCAGTAGTACGCAAGGACAGGGGGCGAACTATGGCTACACCTTC	-	TRBV19	TRBJ1-2	TRBD1
CASSKDSPLRGNTIYF	TGTGCCAGTAGCAAGGACAGCCCTCTACGTGGAAACACCATATATTTT	-	TRBV19	TRBJ1-3	-
CASSLRVFDQGTFF	TGTGCCAGCAGTTTAAGAGTTTTCGACCAGGGGACTTTCTTT	-	TRBV28	TRBJ1-1	-
CASSDFSTGDKGELFF	TGTGCCAGCAGTGATTTTTCAACGGGAGATAAGGGGGAGCTGTTTTTT	-	TRBV2	TRBJ2-2	-
CAVCGPMNTEAFF	TGTGCCGTCTGCGGGCCGATGAACACTGAAGCTTTCTTT	-	TRBV6-5	TRBJ1-1	-
CASSLAGGPRNEQFF	TGTGCCAGCAGCTTGGCGGGAGGGCCTAGAAATGAGCAGTTCTTC	few	TRBV7-9	TRBJ2-1	TRBD2
CASSLGGSGANEKLFF	TGTGCCAGCAGCTTAGGAGGATCGGGGGCTAATGAAAAACTGTTTTTT	once	TRBV7-2	TRBJ1-4	-
CASSLDGPTDGYTF	TGCGCCAGCAGCTTGGACGGCCCCACAGATGGCTACACCTTC	-	TRBV5-1	TRBJ1-2	-
CASSRTGWTEAFF	TGTGCCAGTAGTAGGACAGGGTGGACTGAAGCTTTCTTT	-	TRBV19	TRBJ1-1	TRBD1
CASSPNRAGNTIYF	TGTGCCAGCAGCCCTAACAGGGCTGGAAACACCATATATTTT	-	TRBV7-9	TRBJ1-3	-
CASSLAGTGLYGYTF	TGTGCCAGCAGCTTGGCGGGAACGGGTCTCTATGGCTACACCTTC	-	TRBV5-8	TRBJ1-2	-
CASSLDTGVAEAFF	TGTGCCAGCAGCTTGGATACAGGTGTGGCTGAAGCTTTCTTT	-	TRBV5-5	TRBJ1-1	-
CASSCPPDRVFEIRKYNEQFF	TGTGCCAGCAGCTGTCCCCCGGACAGGGTATTTGAAATACGCAAATACAATGAGCAGTTCTTC	-	TRBV6-6	TRBJ2-1	TRBD1
CASSIDTGDIYEQYF	TGTGCCAGTAGTATAGATACAGGGGATATCTACGAGCAGTACTTC	-	TRBV19	TRBJ2-7	TRBD1
CAWRASGSTTGELFF	TGTGCCTGGAGGGCTAGCGGGAGTACTACCGGGGAGCTGTTTTTT	-	TRBV30	TRBJ2-2	TRBD2
CASSPRVAPIYEQYF	TGTGCCAGCAGCCCCCGGGTAGCCCCGATATACGAGCAGTACTTC	-	TRBV7-8	TRBJ2-7	-
CASSFQTGGTGNTIYF	TGTGCCAGCAGCTTCCAGACAGGGGGAACGGGAAACACCATATATTTT	-	TRBV5-5	TRBJ1-3	TRBD1
CASSVSRGNEQFF	TGCGCCAGCAGTGTGAGTCGCGGCAATGAGCAGTTCTTC	-	TRBV10-2	TRBJ2-1	-
CASSQRQGVQSFADTQYF	TGCGCCAGCAGCCAAAGACAGGGAGTTCAGTCATTCGCAGATACGCAGTATTTT	once	TRBV4-1	TRBJ2-3	TRBD1
CASSDRGRAEAFF	TGTGCCAGCAGCGACAGGGGGAGGGCTGAAGCTTTCTTT	-	TRBV25-1	TRBJ1-1	TRBD1
CASSPRTGMNTEAFF	TGTGCCAGCAGTCCCCGGACAGGGATGAACACTGAAGCTTTCTTT	-	TRBV27	TRBJ1-1	TRBD1
CSVGQGNTGELFF	TGCAGCGTCGGACAGGGGAACACCGGGGAGCTGTTTTTT	-	TRBV29-1	TRBJ2-2	TRBD1
CASSLQGGSLHF	TGCGCCAGCAGCTTGCAGGGAGGCTCCCTCCACTTT	once	TRBV5-1	TRBJ1-6	-
CASSPPTVAYGYTF	TGTGCCAGCTCACCACCAACCGTGGCCTATGGCTACACCTTC	-	TRBV18	TRBJ1-2	-